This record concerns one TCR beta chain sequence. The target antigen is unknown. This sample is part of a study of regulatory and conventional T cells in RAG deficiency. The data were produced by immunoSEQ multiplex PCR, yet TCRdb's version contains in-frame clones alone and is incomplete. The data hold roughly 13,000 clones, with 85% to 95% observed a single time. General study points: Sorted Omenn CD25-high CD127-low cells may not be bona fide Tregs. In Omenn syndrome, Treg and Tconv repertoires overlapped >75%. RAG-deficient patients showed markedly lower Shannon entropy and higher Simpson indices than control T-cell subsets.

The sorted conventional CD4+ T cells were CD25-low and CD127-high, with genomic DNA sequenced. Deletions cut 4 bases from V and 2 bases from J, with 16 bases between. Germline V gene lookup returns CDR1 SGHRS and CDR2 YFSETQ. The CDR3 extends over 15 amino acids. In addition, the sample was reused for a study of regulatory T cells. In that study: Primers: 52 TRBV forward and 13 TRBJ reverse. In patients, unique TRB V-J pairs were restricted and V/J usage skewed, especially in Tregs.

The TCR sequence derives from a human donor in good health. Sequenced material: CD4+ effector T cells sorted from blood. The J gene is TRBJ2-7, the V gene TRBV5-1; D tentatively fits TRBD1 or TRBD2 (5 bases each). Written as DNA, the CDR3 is TGCGCCAGCAGCCCAGAGCCGGGACGCCCCTACGAGCAGTACTTC. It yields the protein CASSPEPGRPYEQYF. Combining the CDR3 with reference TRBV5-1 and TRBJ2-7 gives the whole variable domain KAGVTQTPRYLIKTRGQQVTLSCSPISGHRSVSWYQQTPGQGLQFLFEYFSETQRNKGNFPGRFSGRQFSNSRSEMNVSTLELGDSALYLCASSPEPGRPYEQYFGPGTRLTVT.